This TCR beta chain appears in the sequencing data of a study of cytomegalovirus exposure and HLA in healthy donors. The study ran its PCR with 60 Vbeta and 13 Jbeta primers. The protocol was immunoSEQ multiplex PCR, while the TCRdb copy is restricted to in-frame clones and leaves out a portion. In the table there are about 110,000 clones, about 74% of which are singletons. Turning to this clone: What it binds is unknown.

Findings and caveats of the study: After further analysis at a later stage, 16,951 TCR beta sequences were associated with HLA alleles at 0.05 false discovery rate. The sole available immune exposure information was CMV serostatus.

Material: PBMCs. The origin of this receptor is a woman between 40 and 55 years old in good health and CMV-seropositive.

CDR3 nucleotide sequence: TGTGCCAGCAGCTCCGCCAGAACAGCAGATAGCAATCAGCCCCAGCATTTT. Translation gives CASSSARTADSNQPQHF. The chain links TRBV5-8 to TRBJ1-5, with D unclear. Germline V lookup: CDR1 SGHTS, CDR2 YDEGEE. The CDR3 has 17 residues. V was clipped by 3 bases and J by 0 bases, with 16 bases between them.